The 9 T cell receptor beta chains below all came from one sample that was sequenced in a study of PD-1 blockade in classical Hodgkin lymphoma (dated by TCRdb to 2018 to 2020). The library was generated by the immunoSEQ multiplex PCR assay. TCRdb limited this immuneACCESS table to in-frame rearrangements with V and J called. A share of clones is missing; checked studies link under half to unresolved V genes, and the rest is unexplained. This sample gives fewer than 80,000 clones in total; 71% of them show up just once. The top ten hold just over 9% of the sample. The sample's time point, from its label and the paper: cycle 2 day 1 (C2D1) of nivolumab. Every trial patient had relapsed following autologous stem cell transplantation, and prior brentuximab vedotin exposure was what differed among cohorts A, B and C. This specimen was peripheral blood mononuclear cells (PBMCs), taken before the second cycle of nivolumab. The origin of the receptors is a human donor with classical Hodgkin lymphoma.

This clone has only one observation. The CDR3 sequence is CATSRFRESNQPQHF. The CDR3 bases are TGTGCCACCAGCAGATTCCGGGAGAGCAATCAGCCCCAGCATTTT. The chain is built from TRBV15 and TRBJ1-5; unclear D gene. Germline-derived CDR1 and CDR2 are LNHNV and YYDKDF (reference sequence). V lost 2 bases and J lost 1, with 9 bases in between. This CDR3 is 15 amino acids long.

This sequence joins TRBV5-1 and TRBJ1-1, with TRBD1 identical over 7 bases. CDR1 and CDR2 from the germline V gene are SGHRS and YFSETQ. Trimming at V came to 4 bases and at J to 7 bases, leaving 13 bases not matched to a gene. This CDR3 comprises 15 residues. The CDR3 DNA follows: TGCGCCAGCAGCCAAAGGGGGCCCGGGCCTGGTGAAGCTTTCTTT. It encodes CASSQRGPGPGEAFF. Full variable domain (missing parts from reference TRBV5-1 and TRBJ1-1): KAGVTQTPRYLIKTRGQQVTLSCSPISGHRSVSWYQQTPGQGLQFLFEYFSETQRNKGNFPGRFSGRQFSNSRSEMNVSTLELGDSALYLCASSQRGPGPGEAFFGQGTRLTVV.

The chain links TRBV6-5 to TRBJ2-2; TRBD2 might be the D (6 bases). This CDR3 is 15 amino acids long. Germline V gene lookup returns CDR1 MNHEY and CDR2 SVGAGI. Deletions cut 6 bases from V and 4 bases from J, with 15 bases between. The CDR3 bases are TGTGCCAGCAGCCCCACGGGGGTTTCCACCGGGGAGCTGTTTTTT. It codes for CASSPTGVSTGELFF.

The chain carries TRBV29-1 and TRBJ2-1, with D unclear. This CDR3 spans 11 amino acids. Trimming left V 0 bases short and J 7 bases short, with 4 bases between. Per germline, CDR1 SQVTM and CDR2 ANQGSEA. CDR3 loop: CSVEDQNEQFF. In DNA form, the CDR3 reads TGCAGCGTTGAAGATCAGAATGAGCAGTTCTTC.

The J gene is TRBJ1-2, the V gene TRBV14; D is unclear. The CDR3 consists of 14 residues. Trimming cost V 0 bases and J 8 bases, with 13 bases left between them. Germline V gene data show CDR1 as SGHDN and CDR2 as FVKESK. Written as DNA, the CDR3 is TGTGCCAGCAGCCAAGATTTGTCGACGTTGGGCTACACCTTC. Encoded protein: CASSQDLSTLGYTF.

The rearrangement joins TRBV9 to TRBJ2-5, with no clear D. Per the germline V gene, CDR1 is SGDLS and CDR2 is YYNGEE. V lost 0 bases and J lost 5, with 8 bases in between. The length of the CDR3 is 13 residues. The CDR3 protein is CASSVGIGETQYF. CDR3 bases: TGTGCCAGCAGCGTAGGCATCGGGGAGACCCAGTACTTC.

This clone has more than one count but fewer than ten. V is TRBV2 and J is TRBJ2-7; D is ambiguous. CDR1 is SNHLY, CDR2 FYNNEI, per germline. Trimming took off 6 bases at V and 0 bases at J, with 6 bases between the two ends. The CDR3 has 12 residues. CDR3 nucleotides: TGTGCCAGCAGGGACCCCTCCTACGAGCAGTACTTC. It specifies CASRDPSYEQYF.

CDR3 bases: TGTGCCAGCAGCGTTAGAGAACCCAGCTCTGGAAACACCATATATTTT. Its protein is CASSVREPSSGNTIYF. The chain recombines TRBV9 with TRBJ1-3; unclear D gene. The CDR3 consists of 16 residues. Trimming took 2 bases from V and 0 from J, leaving 12 bases between them. Germline CDR1 SGDLS, CDR2 YYNGEE.

The chain combines TRBV30 with TRBJ2-7; D is possibly TRBD1 (6 bases). This CDR3 spans 14 amino acids. CDR1 and CDR2 from the germline V gene are GTSNPN and SVGIG (reference sequence). V lost 2 bases, J lost 5 bases, and 16 bases lay in between. This chain's CDR3 is CAWSRRQAGHEQYF. In DNA, the CDR3 is TGTGCCTGGAGTAGGAGACAGGCAGGCCACGAGCAGTACTTC. Combining the CDR3 with reference TRBV30 and TRBJ2-7 gives the whole variable domain SQTIHQWPATLVQPVGSPLSLECTVEGTSNPNLYWYRQAAGRGLQLLFYSVGIGQISSEVPQNLSASRPQDRQFILSSKKLLLSDSGFYLCAWSRRQAGHEQYFGPGTRLTVT.